The rows below give T cell receptor beta chains drawn from one sample of a study of OX40 agonist ivuxolimab in advanced cancers. Assay: immunoSEQ multiplex PCR; the TCRdb copy retains only in-frame clones and omits some. This sample has 35,000 to 45,000 clones, with roughly 86% found just once. Sequences were derived from CD4+ or CD8+ T cells sorted from blood, sampled in a trial of the OX40 agonist ivuxolimab. The receptors shown here come from an adult with an advanced solid tumor such as melanoma, head and neck, liver or kidney cancer. Both conserved end residues are part of each CDR3. A D gene is named only where the DNA matches it firmly. Clone size, where shown, is once, few, many, or a class for clones that have expanded.

CASSKSHSPLHF	TGTGCCAGCAGCAAATCTCATTCACCCCTCCACTTT	TRBV21-1	TRBJ1-6	.	.
CASLLGGSYNEQFF	TGTGCCAGCTTACTAGGGGGCTCCTACAATGAGCAGTTCTTC	TRBV6-1	TRBJ2-1	.	.
CASKQALLQETQYF	TGTGCCAGCAAACAGGCACTTCTCCAAGAGACCCAGTACTTC	TRBV7-2	TRBJ2-5	.	once
CASRENTEAFF	TGTGCCAGCAGGGAGAACACTGAAGCTTTCTTT	TRBV6-5	TRBJ1-1	.	.
CAISEGLAGGGTQYF	TGTGCCATCAGTGAAGGGCTAGCGGGGGGAGGTACGCAGTATTTT	TRBV10-3	TRBJ2-3	TRBD2	.
CASSLRGQGIGEKLFF	TGTGCCAGCAGCTTACGGGGACAGGGGATAGGCGAAAAACTGTTTTTT	TRBV7-9	TRBJ1-4	TRBD1	once
CASSFPGAGETQYF	TGCGCCAGCAGCTTCCCCGGGGCAGGAGAGACCCAGTACTTC	TRBV5-1	TRBJ2-5	.	.
CASRFGTSESPLYEQYF	TGCGCCAGCAGATTCGGGACTAGCGAGTCACCCCTCTACGAGCAGTACTTC	TRBV5-1	TRBJ2-7	TRBD2	.
CASSQDLRGGYTF	TGCGCCAGCAGCCAAGATCTGAGGGGCGGCTACACCTTC	TRBV4-1	TRBJ1-2	.	few
CASSQLTGNEKLFF	TGTGCCAGCAGCCAACTGACGGGAAATGAAAAACTGTTTTTT	TRBV7-9	TRBJ1-4	.	.
CASSGGLLAGGTPSTDTQYF	TGTGCCAGTAGTGGGGGCCTGCTAGCGGGGGGTACTCCTAGCACAGATACGCAGTATTTT	TRBV19	TRBJ2-3	TRBD2	few
CASSLGGNEKLFF	TGTGCCAGCAGCTTGGGAGGGAATGAAAAACTGTTTTTT	TRBV7-9	TRBJ1-4	.	.
CASSSGGGSTDTQYF	TGTGCCAGCAGCTCCGGGGGCGGGAGCACAGATACGCAGTATTTT	TRBV5-4	TRBJ2-3	.	once
CASSDGYEQYF	TGTGCCAGCAGCGACGGTTACGAGCAGTACTTC	TRBV6-1	TRBJ2-7	.	.
CASSLPASGDFSYEQYF	TGCGCCAGCAGCTTGCCGGCTAGCGGGGATTTCTCCTACGAGCAGTACTTC	TRBV5-1	TRBJ2-7	TRBD2	.
CASSPTSGGLSYNEQFF	TGTGCCAGCAGCCCAACAAGCGGGGGCCTCTCCTACAATGAGCAGTTCTTC	TRBV11-2	TRBJ2-1	TRBD2	.
CASSQVGQGGLEQYF	TGTGCCAGCAGTCAGGTAGGACAGGGAGGCCTCGAGCAGTACTTC	TRBV2	TRBJ2-7	TRBD1	.
CASSVAAGGPYTQYF	TGTGCCAGCAGCGTAGCTGCGGGGGGGCCATATACGCAGTATTTT	TRBV9	TRBJ2-3	TRBD2	.
CASSAKQGVLFF	TGTGCCAGCAGCGCCAAACAGGGGGTGCTGTTTTTT	TRBV7-6	TRBJ1-4	TRBD1	.
CASSVNGGSYTF	TGTGCCAGCAGCGTCAATGGGGGAAGCTACACCTTC	TRBV9	TRBJ1-2	.	.
CASRRDSTYEQYF	TGTGCCAGCAGACGGGACAGCACCTACGAGCAGTACTTC	TRBV5-4	TRBJ2-7	TRBD1	.
CASTRTGHNQPQHF	TGTGCCAGCACCCGGACAGGGCACAATCAGCCCCAGCATTTT	TRBV6-5	TRBJ1-5	TRBD1	once
CASSRLRQGVNYEQYF	TGTGCCAGCAGCCGACTCAGACAGGGGGTGAACTACGAGCAGTACTTC	TRBV2	TRBJ2-7	TRBD1	.
CASTKPRAEAFF	TGTGCCAGCACCAAACCGAGGGCTGAAGCTTTCTTT	TRBV6-1	TRBJ1-1	.	.
CASSQTGGLRGYTF	TGTGCCAGCAGCCAAACAGGGGGCCTAAGAGGCTACACCTTC	TRBV7-2	TRBJ1-2	TRBD1	.
CASSEARGGGQETQYF	TGTGCCAGCAGTGAAGCGCGGGGTGGGGGCCAAGAGACCCAGTACTTC	TRBV6-1	TRBJ2-5	.	.
CASSQDRGVTNEKLFF	TGTGCCAGCAGCCAGGACAGGGGGGTGACTAATGAAAAACTGTTTTTT	TRBV5-6	TRBJ1-4	TRBD1	.
CASSLGLAITDTQYF	TGTGCCAGCAGCTTAGGACTAGCGATCACAGATACGCAGTATTTT	TRBV7-6	TRBJ2-3	TRBD2	.
CASSLAGTDSTDTQYF	TGTGCCAGCAGCTTAGCTGGGACTGACAGCACAGATACGCAGTATTTT	TRBV7-2	TRBJ2-3	.	.
CASSLNGIANYGYTF	TGTGCCAGCAGCTTAAATGGCATCGCTAACTATGGCTACACCTTC	TRBV7-2	TRBJ1-2	.	once